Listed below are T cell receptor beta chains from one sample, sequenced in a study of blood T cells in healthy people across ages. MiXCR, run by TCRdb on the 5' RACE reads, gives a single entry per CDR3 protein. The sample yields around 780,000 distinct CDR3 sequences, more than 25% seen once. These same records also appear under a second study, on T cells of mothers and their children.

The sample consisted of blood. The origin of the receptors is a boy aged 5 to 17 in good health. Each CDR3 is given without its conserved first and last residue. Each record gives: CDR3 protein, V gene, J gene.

SVEGGQGTKETQY,TRBV29-1,TRBJ2-5
ASSENGAGQTETQY,TRBV10-2,TRBJ2-5
ASSQSLGGGTEAF,TRBV4-2,TRBJ1-1
ATSDPSSYEQY,TRBV24-1,TRBJ2-7
SVLGRHGRTEAF,TRBV29-1,TRBJ1-1
ASSLRRPNSYEQY,TRBV12-3/TRBV12-4,TRBJ2-7
ASSLAGVAGELF,TRBV27,TRBJ2-2
ASSQDRSGAGDTQY,TRBV4-1,TRBJ2-3
SARTGTPDETQY,TRBV20-1,TRBJ2-5
ASIYPGDYGYT,TRBV2,TRBJ1-2
ASSDMPDRAY,TRBV18,TRBJ2-7
ASSQDPRQGSNSPLH,TRBV4-1,TRBJ1-6
ASSRESYEQY,TRBV6-1,TRBJ2-7
ASMGRITSPGTLH,TRBV6-6,TRBJ1-6
ASSPGRENEKLF,TRBV18,TRBJ1-4
ASGKGVRGVYNSPLH,TRBV6-1,TRBJ1-6
ASSSRLRSDIQY,TRBV7-9,TRBJ2-4
ASTIRGPLNTEAF,TRBV12-3/TRBV12-4,TRBJ1-1
ASSLDNGAYEQY,TRBV5-5,TRBJ2-7
ASSPTSGFYEQY,TRBV12-3/TRBV12-4,TRBJ2-7
ASSSPEGQPQH,TRBV12-3/TRBV12-4,TRBJ1-5
ASSYGVGATTYTGELF,TRBV6-5,TRBJ2-2
ASSPGGSYEQY,TRBV5-1,TRBJ2-7
ASSQSPGLAGGAQY,TRBV3-1,TRBJ2-5
ASSPFGGWSTDTQY,TRBV18,TRBJ2-3
ASSNSRESGQETQY,TRBV28,TRBJ2-5
ASSLADSTGELF,TRBV5-1,TRBJ2-2
ASSPTSGGPGTQY,TRBV28,TRBJ2-5
ASSYVAGGGGGINEQF,TRBV6-2/TRBV6-3,TRBJ2-1
ASLPIAGSYNEQF,TRBV4-1,TRBJ2-1
ASSQDPGLDDTQY,TRBV4-1,TRBJ2-3
ASSGTSGGPEQF,TRBV12-3/TRBV12-4,TRBJ2-1
ASSLEGAGSWEKLF,TRBV5-1,TRBJ1-4
ASSLRLQGGAF,TRBV14,TRBJ1-1
ASGYTDTQY,TRBV7-9,TRBJ2-3
ASQQGYGYT,TRBV2,TRBJ1-2